This TCR beta chain was sequenced in a study of T cell responses to AZD1222 COVID-19 vaccine. Germline loops: CDR1 SQVTM, CDR2 ANQGSEA. This CDR3 comprises 13 residues. The V gene lost 7 bases and the J gene lost 7 bases, with 17 bases spanning the gap. The table came from immunoSEQ multiplex PCR; TCRdb's copy has only in-frame clones and leaves some out. The table lists 150,000 or so clones, 94% of them singletons. With regard to this clone: Its antigen remains unidentified.

Overall study results and limits: Sampling that yielded the repertoires occurred only after the peak T cell response.

The material was peripheral blood, obtained 28 days after the second AZD1222 dose. The chain recombines TRBV29-1 with TRBJ2-1; perhaps TRBD1 as D (5 bases). The receptor comes from an adult who received the AZD1222 COVID-19 vaccine. Written as DNA, the CDR3 is TGCAGCGCGGATTCAGGGATGGGGAATGAGCAGTTCTTC. This translates into CSADSGMGNEQFF.